The clone carrying this TCR beta chain occurred a few times. Trimming stripped 0 bases from V and 0 bases from J, with 8 bases between. CDR1 is MGHRA and CDR2 is YSYEKL in the germline V gene. The CDR3 consists of 15 residues. This specimen belongs to a study of blood T cell repertoires in COVID-19. Turning to the study itself: Spain, Italy and the United States supplied samples that represented acute and convalescent COVID-19. T cells, B-cell-depleted T cells, or PBMCs provided the cDNA or gDNA that served as material.

In the original analysis: Estimates of nucleated cell counts were drawn from the amplification of reference gene primers. Measured with immunoSEQ multiplex PCR; TCRdb has only the in-frame clones, and not every one. Clone size and V and J calls were adopted from that table, with D and trimming inferred from the DNA. The sample lists about 110,000 clones; roughly nine tenths were seen once. The chain recombines TRBV4-1 with TRBJ1-1; the D gene is possibly TRBD1 (5 bases). The sequence derives from a human donor in a cohort sampled during active COVID-19. The sequencing sample was made of peripheral blood. CDR3 loop: CASSQEETVNTEAFF. The CDR3, as DNA: TGCGCCAGCAGCCAAGAGGAGACAGTGAACACTGAAGCTTTCTTT.